These T cell receptor beta chains were read from a single sample in a study of T cell responses to AZD1222 COVID-19 vaccine. Here immunoSEQ multiplex PCR was the method, and the copy in TCRdb shows in-frame clones only, minus some. Of approximately 120,000 clones listed, approximately 92% are singletons. The source was peripheral blood, collected on day 0 of AZD1222 vaccination. Receptors originate from an adult in good health. Each CDR3 is given with its conserved first and last residue. The D gene is left open where the match is weak. Clone size is not always given. Where it is, it says once, few, many or a class for expanded clones.

j_call: TRBJ1-4; v_call: TRBV9; d_call: NA; cdr3_length: 15; clone_size: NA; cdr3_aa: CASSPDSTTNEKLFF; cdr3_nt: TGTGCCAGCAGCCCCGACAGCACAACTAATGAAAAACTGTTTTTT
j_call: TRBJ1-1; v_call: TRBV9; d_call: TRBD1; cdr3_length: 14; clone_size: NA; cdr3_aa: CASSEGQGYTEAFF; cdr3_nt: TGTGCCAGCAGCGAGGGACAGGGCTATACTGAAGCTTTCTTT
j_call: TRBJ2-5; v_call: TRBV28; d_call: NA; cdr3_length: 14; clone_size: once; cdr3_aa: CASSFIGGQETQYF; cdr3_nt: TGTGCCAGCAGTTTTATTGGCGGACAAGAGACCCAGTACTTC
j_call: TRBJ1-2; v_call: TRBV7-3; d_call: NA; cdr3_length: 13; clone_size: NA; cdr3_aa: CASSLGANYGYTF; cdr3_nt: TGTGCCAGCAGCTTGGGGGCTAACTATGGCTACACCTTC
j_call: TRBJ2-4; v_call: TRBV3-1/TRBV3-2; d_call: TRBD2; cdr3_length: 17; clone_size: NA; cdr3_aa: CASSQQLAGRTKNIQYF; cdr3_nt: TGTGCCAGCAGCCAACAACTAGCGGGACGTACCAAAAACATTCAGTACTTC
j_call: TRBJ2-1; v_call: TRBV24-1; d_call: TRBD2; cdr3_length: 18; clone_size: NA; cdr3_aa: CATSDLRLGRGQYNEQFF; cdr3_nt: TGTGCCACCAGTGATTTGCGTTTGGGGAGGGGTCAATACAATGAGCAGTTCTTC
j_call: TRBJ2-5; v_call: TRBV2; d_call: NA; cdr3_length: 14; clone_size: NA; cdr3_aa: CASSQRTDQETQYF; cdr3_nt: TGTGCCAGCAGTCAAAGGACAGACCAAGAGACCCAGTACTTC
j_call: TRBJ1-6; v_call: TRBV7-3; d_call: NA; cdr3_length: 14; clone_size: NA; cdr3_aa: CASSFRQRNSPLHF; cdr3_nt: TGTGCCAGCAGCTTCCGGCAGAGGAATTCACCCCTCCACTTT
j_call: TRBJ2-2; v_call: TRBV6-6; d_call: TRBD1; cdr3_length: 17; clone_size: NA; cdr3_aa: CASSPTRQGARTGELFF; cdr3_nt: TGTGCCAGCAGTCCGACTCGACAGGGGGCTCGGACCGGGGAGCTGTTTTTT
j_call: TRBJ1-3; v_call: TRBV30; d_call: NA; cdr3_length: 15; clone_size: medium-sized; cdr3_aa: CAWSVWETAGNTIYF; cdr3_nt: TGTGCCTGGAGTGTATGGGAGACAGCTGGAAACACCATATATTTT
j_call: TRBJ2-3; v_call: TRBV5-4; d_call: NA; cdr3_length: 15; clone_size: NA; cdr3_aa: CASSPTGKRTDTQYF; cdr3_nt: TGTGCCAGCAGCCCCACAGGGAAGAGGACAGATACGCAGTATTTT
j_call: TRBJ2-3; v_call: TRBV11-2; d_call: TRBD2; cdr3_length: 18; clone_size: NA; cdr3_aa: CASSLGTRRERSLDTQYF; cdr3_nt: TGTGCCAGCAGCTTAGGGACCAGGCGGGAGAGGTCTTTAGATACGCAGTATTTT
j_call: TRBJ1-1; v_call: TRBV30; d_call: TRBD1; cdr3_length: 16; clone_size: NA; cdr3_aa: CAWSKGRGRRNTEAFF; cdr3_nt: TGTGCCTGGAGTAAAGGCAGGGGGAGACGGAACACTGAAGCTTTCTTT
j_call: TRBJ2-7; v_call: TRBV5-1; d_call: NA; cdr3_length: 15; clone_size: NA; cdr3_aa: CASSLRGWGHYEQYF; cdr3_nt: TGCGCCAGCAGCTTGCGGGGCTGGGGACACTACGAGCAGTACTTC
j_call: TRBJ2-1; v_call: TRBV11-2; d_call: NA; cdr3_length: 12; clone_size: once; cdr3_aa: CASSLETNEQFF; cdr3_nt: TGTGCCAGCAGCTTAGAGACGAATGAGCAGTTCTTC
j_call: TRBJ1-4; v_call: TRBV4-1; d_call: NA; cdr3_length: 16; clone_size: NA; cdr3_aa: CASSQDGGVGREKLFF; cdr3_nt: TGCGCCAGCAGCCAAGATGGAGGGGTGGGGAGAGAAAAACTGTTTTTT
j_call: TRBJ2-5; v_call: TRBV2; d_call: NA; cdr3_length: 13; clone_size: NA; cdr3_aa: CASRWGREETQYF; cdr3_nt: TGTGCCAGCAGATGGGGGCGCGAGGAGACCCAGTACTTC
j_call: TRBJ1-2; v_call: TRBV28; d_call: TRBD1; cdr3_length: 15; clone_size: NA; cdr3_aa: CASSSPGQGIYGYTF; cdr3_nt: TGTGCCAGCAGTTCCCCGGGACAGGGGATATATGGCTACACCTTC
j_call: TRBJ1-5; v_call: TRBV28; d_call: NA; cdr3_length: 13; clone_size: NA; cdr3_aa: CASIMGSNQPQHF; cdr3_nt: TGTGCCAGCATCATGGGAAGCAATCAGCCCCAGCATTTT
j_call: TRBJ1-2; v_call: TRBV7-9; d_call: NA; cdr3_length: 14; clone_size: few; cdr3_aa: CASSFFVAGGGYTF; cdr3_nt: TGTGCCAGCAGCTTTTTCGTGGCGGGCGGCGGTTACACCTTC
j_call: TRBJ1-2; v_call: TRBV29-1; d_call: NA; cdr3_length: 18; clone_size: NA; cdr3_aa: CSVEVLTRGQGASHGYTF; cdr3_nt: TGCAGCGTTGAAGTATTGACTAGAGGGCAGGGAGCAAGCCATGGCTACACCTTC
j_call: TRBJ1-2; v_call: TRBV29-1; d_call: NA; cdr3_length: 11; clone_size: NA; cdr3_aa: CSVDRAYGYTF; cdr3_nt: TGCAGCGTTGACAGGGCCTATGGCTACACCTTC
j_call: TRBJ2-7; v_call: TRBV28; d_call: TRBD1; cdr3_length: 14; clone_size: NA; cdr3_aa: CASSNRGHSYEQYF; cdr3_nt: TGTGCCAGCAGTAACAGGGGGCACTCCTACGAGCAGTACTTC
j_call: TRBJ2-3; v_call: TRBV5-1; d_call: NA; cdr3_length: 15; clone_size: once; cdr3_aa: CASTGGDSTTDTQYF; cdr3_nt: TGCGCCAGCACCGGAGGGGACAGCACTACAGATACGCAGTATTTT
j_call: TRBJ2-5; v_call: TRBV9; d_call: NA; cdr3_length: 16; clone_size: NA; cdr3_aa: CASSLKGRGRRETQYF; cdr3_nt: TGTGCCAGCAGTCTCAAAGGGAGGGGGCGCAGGGAGACCCAGTACTTC
j_call: TRBJ2-3; v_call: TRBV18; d_call: TRBD2; cdr3_length: 15; clone_size: NA; cdr3_aa: CASSSSSGSPDTQYF; cdr3_nt: TGTGCCAGCTCAAGCTCTAGCGGGAGCCCAGATACGCAGTATTTT
j_call: TRBJ2-2; v_call: TRBV4-1; d_call: NA; cdr3_length: 15; clone_size: NA; cdr3_aa: CASSQARVLGGELFF; cdr3_nt: TGCGCCAGCAGCCAAGCCAGGGTACTAGGCGGGGAGCTGTTTTTT
j_call: TRBJ2-2; v_call: TRBV7-9; d_call: NA; cdr3_length: 14; clone_size: NA; cdr3_aa: CASSPPGGTGELFF; cdr3_nt: TGTGCCAGCAGCCCCCCTGGAGGAACCGGGGAGCTGTTTTTT
j_call: TRBJ1-6; v_call: TRBV6-5; d_call: TRBD1; cdr3_length: 15; clone_size: NA; cdr3_aa: CASSYSGTGSSPLHF; cdr3_nt: TGTGCCAGCAGTTACTCCGGGACAGGGAGTTCACCCCTCCACTTT
j_call: TRBJ2-7; v_call: TRBV11-1; d_call: TRBD1; cdr3_length: 12; clone_size: NA; cdr3_aa: CASSLDRDEQYF; cdr3_nt: TGTGCCAGCAGCCTTGACAGGGACGAGCAGTACTTC
j_call: TRBJ2-7; v_call: TRBV27; d_call: NA; cdr3_length: 14; clone_size: NA; cdr3_aa: CATRSTGTWGEQYF; cdr3_nt: TGTGCCACCAGATCGACCGGGACTTGGGGGGAGCAGTACTTC
j_call: TRBJ2-1; v_call: TRBV4-1; d_call: TRBD2; cdr3_length: 14; clone_size: once; cdr3_aa: CASSHGLAYNEQFF; cdr3_nt: TGCGCCAGCAGCCACGGACTAGCGTACAATGAGCAGTTCTTC
j_call: TRBJ1-3; v_call: TRBV4-2; d_call: TRBD1; cdr3_length: 16; clone_size: many; cdr3_aa: CASSPATGGGGNTIYF; cdr3_nt: TGTGCCAGCAGCCCAGCGACAGGGGGTGGTGGAAACACCATATATTTT
j_call: TRBJ1-5; v_call: TRBV4-2; d_call: NA; cdr3_length: 14; clone_size: NA; cdr3_aa: CASSQDPSNQPQHF; cdr3_nt: TGTGCCAGCAGCCAAGATCCAAGCAATCAGCCCCAGCATTTT
j_call: TRBJ2-7; v_call: TRBV5-1; d_call: TRBD2; cdr3_length: 14; clone_size: NA; cdr3_aa: CASSLGGRAYEQYF; cdr3_nt: TGCGCCAGCAGCTTGGGCGGGAGGGCCTACGAGCAGTACTTC
j_call: TRBJ2-3; v_call: TRBV20-1; d_call: NA; cdr3_length: 11; clone_size: few; cdr3_aa: CSPDSFVTQYF; cdr3_nt: TGCAGTCCGGACTCGTTTGTTACGCAGTATTTT
j_call: TRBJ1-4; v_call: TRBV2; d_call: TRBD1; cdr3_length: 19; clone_size: NA; cdr3_aa: CASSGYPGQGALDNEKLFF; cdr3_nt: TGTGCCAGCAGTGGATACCCCGGACAGGGGGCTCTCGATAATGAAAAACTGTTTTTT
j_call: TRBJ1-2; v_call: TRBV12-3/TRBV12-4; d_call: NA; cdr3_length: 13; clone_size: NA; cdr3_aa: CASRMGGGYGYTF; cdr3_nt: TGTGCCAGCAGAATGGGAGGGGGGTATGGCTACACCTTC
j_call: TRBJ2-1; v_call: TRBV15; d_call: NA; cdr3_length: 13; clone_size: NA; cdr3_aa: CATSREGVNEQFF; cdr3_nt: TGTGCCACCAGCAGAGAGGGTGTGAATGAGCAGTTCTTC
j_call: TRBJ2-3; v_call: TRBV2; d_call: NA; cdr3_length: 12; clone_size: NA; cdr3_aa: CASRSQAVIRYF; cdr3_nt: TGTGCCAGCAGGTCACAGGCTGTTATTCGTTATTTT